Sequencing of this T cell receptor (beta chain) was carried out in a study of shared clonotypes between healthy human individuals. General observations from the study: Incompleteness in sorted-subset sequencing, despite large depth, was shown by rarefaction. Represented diversity, genetic and exposure-history alike, was limited by few donors.

Positive CCR7 selection of CD45RO-negative cells yielded the naive CD8 cells, and terminally differentiated effector memory CD45RA+ cells were excluded. About this clone itself: Antigen specificity is unknown.

The CDR3 runs to 17 residues. The V gene's germline CDR1 is SEHNR and CDR2 FQNEAQ (reference sequence). J was trimmed by 4 bases and V by 5 bases; bases with no gene match: 15. It was at deep level that the assay was run. Tens of thousands of T cell genomes (around 200 ng DNA) went into each sorted-subset replicate. The table came from immunoSEQ multiplex PCR; TCRdb's copy has only in-frame clones and leaves some out. Here the sample spans roughly 2.1 million clones, about 93% being singletons. The sample taken for sequencing was naive CD8+ T cells from PBMCs. The sequence derives from a man between 18 and 35 years old in good health. Some clones in this sample may be carry-over from other donors' samples. The chain carries TRBV7-9 and TRBJ2-7; 9 bases agree with TRBD1. The CDR3 DNA follows: TGTGCCAGCAGCCCAGCCAACTTTGGGGACAGGGAGTACGAGCAGTACTTC. This translates into CASSPANFGDREYEQYF.